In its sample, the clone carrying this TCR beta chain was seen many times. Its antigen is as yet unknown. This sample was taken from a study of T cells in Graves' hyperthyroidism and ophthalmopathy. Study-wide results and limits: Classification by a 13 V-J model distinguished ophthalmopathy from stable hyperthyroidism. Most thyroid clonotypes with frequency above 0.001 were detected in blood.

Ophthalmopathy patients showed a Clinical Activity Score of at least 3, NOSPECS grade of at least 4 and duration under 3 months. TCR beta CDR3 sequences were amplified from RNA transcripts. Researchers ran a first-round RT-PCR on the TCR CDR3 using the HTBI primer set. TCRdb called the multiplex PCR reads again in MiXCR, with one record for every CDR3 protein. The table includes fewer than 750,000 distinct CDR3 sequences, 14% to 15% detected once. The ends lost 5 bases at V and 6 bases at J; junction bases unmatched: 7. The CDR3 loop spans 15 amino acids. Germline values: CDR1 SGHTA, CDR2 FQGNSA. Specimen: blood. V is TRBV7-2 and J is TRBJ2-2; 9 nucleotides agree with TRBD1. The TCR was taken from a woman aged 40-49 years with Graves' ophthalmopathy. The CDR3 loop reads CASSVGQGMAGELFF. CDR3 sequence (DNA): TGTGCCAGCAGCGTCGGACAGGGGATGGCCGGGGAGCTGTTTTTT.